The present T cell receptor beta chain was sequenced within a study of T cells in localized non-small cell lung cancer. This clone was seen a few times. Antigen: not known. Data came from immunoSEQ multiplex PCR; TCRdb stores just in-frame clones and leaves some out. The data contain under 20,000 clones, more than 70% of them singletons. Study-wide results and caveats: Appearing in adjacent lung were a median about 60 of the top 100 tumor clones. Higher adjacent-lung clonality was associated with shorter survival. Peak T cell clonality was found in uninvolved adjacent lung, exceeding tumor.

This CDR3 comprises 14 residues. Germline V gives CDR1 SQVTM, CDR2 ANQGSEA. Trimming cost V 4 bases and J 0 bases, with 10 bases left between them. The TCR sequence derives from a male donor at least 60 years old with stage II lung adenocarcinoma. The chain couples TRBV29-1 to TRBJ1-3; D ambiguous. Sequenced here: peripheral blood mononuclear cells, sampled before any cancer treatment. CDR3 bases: TGCAGCGTTGCAATTTCTAACTCTGGAAACACCATATATTTT. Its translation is CSVAISNSGNTIYF.